This TCR beta chain was sequenced in a study of T cells and Merkel cell carcinoma outcomes. About this clone: Its antigen is unknown.

Sequencing was performed with immunoSEQ multiplex PCR; in TCRdb, only in-frame clones are kept and a portion is missing. The repertoire holds 13,000 to 15,000 clones, with roughly 92% as singletons. Study-wide results and caveats: In Merkel cell carcinoma, repertoire and T-cell density reportedly predicted outcomes.

Germline V gives CDR1 ENHRY, CDR2 SYGVKD. The V gene end was trimmed by 10 bases and the J gene end by 3 bases; junction bases not matched to a gene: 5. This CDR3 is 13 amino acids long. The receptor was derived from a human donor with Merkel cell carcinoma. Sequenced material: tumor tissue from Merkel cell carcinoma. The chain couples TRBV10-3 to TRBJ2-5; 10 bases agree with TRBD2. CDR3 nucleotide sequence: TGTGCCACTACTAGCGGGATAGAAGAGACCCAGTACTTC. As protein: CATTSGIEETQYF.